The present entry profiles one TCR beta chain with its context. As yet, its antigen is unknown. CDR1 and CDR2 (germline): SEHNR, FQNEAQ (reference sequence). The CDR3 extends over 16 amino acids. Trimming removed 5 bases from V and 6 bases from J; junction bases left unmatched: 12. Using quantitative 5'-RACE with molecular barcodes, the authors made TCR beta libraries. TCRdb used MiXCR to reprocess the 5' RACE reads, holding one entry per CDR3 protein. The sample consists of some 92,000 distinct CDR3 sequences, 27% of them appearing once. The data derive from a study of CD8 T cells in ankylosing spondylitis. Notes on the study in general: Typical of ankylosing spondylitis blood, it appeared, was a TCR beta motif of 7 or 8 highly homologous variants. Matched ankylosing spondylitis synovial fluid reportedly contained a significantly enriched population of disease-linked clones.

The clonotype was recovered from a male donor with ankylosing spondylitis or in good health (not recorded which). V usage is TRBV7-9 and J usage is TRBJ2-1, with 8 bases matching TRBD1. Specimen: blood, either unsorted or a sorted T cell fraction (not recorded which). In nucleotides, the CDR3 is TGTGCCAGCAGCCACAGCCCCGGGACAGGTGGCAATGAGCAGTTCTTC. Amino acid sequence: CASSHSPGTGGNEQFF.